The sequence of this TCR beta chain was determined in a study of control samples from healthy donors and cancer patients. The CDR3 consists of 15 residues. The germline V gene encodes CDR1 SGHTA and CDR2 FQGNSA. With 5 bases removed from V and 0 bases from J, the gap between germline ends came to 13 bases. Produced via immunoSEQ multiplex PCR; TCRdb's table is partial and in-frame only. This sample's table has fewer than 250,000 clones. This clonotype was sampled from a woman aged 25-40 years in good health. Material for sequencing was blood. The chain joins TRBV7-2 to TRBJ1-1, with no clear D. CDR3 in DNA: TGTGCCAGCAGCAGGGAGGCACAGTTGAACACTGAAGCTTTCTTT. Protein sequence: CASSREAQLNTEAFF.